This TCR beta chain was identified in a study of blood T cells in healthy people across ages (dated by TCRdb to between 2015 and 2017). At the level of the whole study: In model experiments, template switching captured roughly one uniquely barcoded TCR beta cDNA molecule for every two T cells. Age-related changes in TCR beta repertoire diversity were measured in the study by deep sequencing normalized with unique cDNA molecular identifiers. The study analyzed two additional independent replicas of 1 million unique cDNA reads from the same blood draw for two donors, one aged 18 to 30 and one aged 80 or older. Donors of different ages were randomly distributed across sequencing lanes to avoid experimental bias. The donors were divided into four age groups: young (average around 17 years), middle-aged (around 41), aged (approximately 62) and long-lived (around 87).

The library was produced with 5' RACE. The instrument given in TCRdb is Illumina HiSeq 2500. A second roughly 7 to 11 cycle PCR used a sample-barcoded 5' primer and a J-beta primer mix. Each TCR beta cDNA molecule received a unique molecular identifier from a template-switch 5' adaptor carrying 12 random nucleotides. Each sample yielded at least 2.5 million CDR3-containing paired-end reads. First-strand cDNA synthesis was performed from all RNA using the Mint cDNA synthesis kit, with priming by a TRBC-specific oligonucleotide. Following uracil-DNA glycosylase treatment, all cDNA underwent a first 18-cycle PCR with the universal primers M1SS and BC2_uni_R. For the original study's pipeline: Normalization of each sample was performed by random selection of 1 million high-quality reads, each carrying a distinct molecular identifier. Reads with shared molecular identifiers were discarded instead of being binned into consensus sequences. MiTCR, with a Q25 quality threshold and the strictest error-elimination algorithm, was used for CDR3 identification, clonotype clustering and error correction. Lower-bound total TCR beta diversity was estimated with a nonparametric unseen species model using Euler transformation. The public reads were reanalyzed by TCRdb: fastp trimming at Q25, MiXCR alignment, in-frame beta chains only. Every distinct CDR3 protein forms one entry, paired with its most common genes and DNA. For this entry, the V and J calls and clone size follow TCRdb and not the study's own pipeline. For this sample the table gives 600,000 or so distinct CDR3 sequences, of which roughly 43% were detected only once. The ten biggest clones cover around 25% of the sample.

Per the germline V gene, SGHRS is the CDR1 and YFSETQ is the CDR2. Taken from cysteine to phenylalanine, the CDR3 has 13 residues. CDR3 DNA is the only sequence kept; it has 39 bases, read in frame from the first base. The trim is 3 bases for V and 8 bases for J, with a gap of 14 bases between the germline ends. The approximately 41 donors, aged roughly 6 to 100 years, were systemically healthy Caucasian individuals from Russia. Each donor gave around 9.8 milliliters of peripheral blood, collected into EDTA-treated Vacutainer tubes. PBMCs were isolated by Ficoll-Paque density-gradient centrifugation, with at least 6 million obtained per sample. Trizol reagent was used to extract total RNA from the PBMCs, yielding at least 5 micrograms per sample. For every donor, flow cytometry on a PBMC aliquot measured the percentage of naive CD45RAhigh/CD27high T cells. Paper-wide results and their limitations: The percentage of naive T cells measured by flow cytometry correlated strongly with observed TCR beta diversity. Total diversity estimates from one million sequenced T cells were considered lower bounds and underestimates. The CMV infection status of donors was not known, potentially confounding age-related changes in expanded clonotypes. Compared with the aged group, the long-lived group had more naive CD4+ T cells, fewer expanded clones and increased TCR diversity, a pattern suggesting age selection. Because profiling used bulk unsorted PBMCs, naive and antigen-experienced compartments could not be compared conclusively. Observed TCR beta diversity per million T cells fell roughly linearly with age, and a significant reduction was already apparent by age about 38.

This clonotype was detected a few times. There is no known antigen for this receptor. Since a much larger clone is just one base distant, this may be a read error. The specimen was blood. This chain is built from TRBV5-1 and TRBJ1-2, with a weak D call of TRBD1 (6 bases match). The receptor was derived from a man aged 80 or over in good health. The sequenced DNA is TGCGCCAGCAGCTGTTCCCGGGACAACGGCTACACCTTC. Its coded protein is CASSCSRDNGYTF.